The 18 T cell receptor beta chains in this list originate from one sample, sequenced in a study of T cells in women clearing cervical HPV infection. Assay: immunoSEQ multiplex PCR; the TCRdb copy retains only in-frame clones and omits some. Its listing shows more than 25,000 clones. Material for sequencing was blood buffy coat. All receptors derive from a woman between 18 and 69 years old with a cervical HPV16 infection that either progressed to CIN3+ or cleared (not recorded which).

Of note for this clone: The read ends 3 residues shy of where the CDR3 ends; the end is completed using the germline J gene. The same CDR3 also results from other DNA sequences found in this sample. The V and J genes are TRBV5-1 and TRBJ1-2; no clear D gene. Trimming pared 0 bases from V and 4 bases from J, leaving 16 bases between. This CDR3 has 16 amino acids. In germline, CDR1 is SGHRS, CDR2 YFSETQ. The CDR3 spells CASSLAAAITPYGYTF. The part of the CDR3 DNA that was read is TGCGCCAGCAGCTTGGCGGCGGCTATTACTCCCTATGGC.

About this clone: The CDR3 extends 3 residues past the end of the read, so its final part is completed from the germline J gene. This chain connects TRBV7-9 to TRBJ2-7; 9 bases fit TRBD1. The junction had 9 bases not matched to a gene; V was cut back by 7 bases and J by 5 bases. Germline V gives CDR1 SEHNR, CDR2 FQNEAQ (reference sequence). This CDR3 is 14 amino acids long. CDR3 DNA (partial): TGTGCCAGCAACTCAGACAGGGGGTCCCACGAG. Translation: CASNSDRGSHE. The complete CDR3 protein is CASNSDRGSHEQYF. The full variable domain, rest sourced from reference TRBV7-9 and TRBJ2-7, is DTGVSQNPRHKITKRGQNVTFRCDPISEHNRLYWYRQTLGQGPEFLTYFQNEAQLEKSRLLSDRFSAERPKGSFSTLEIQRTEQGDSAMYLCASNSDRGSHEQYFGPGTRLTVT.

With respect to this clone: The read halts 3 residues ahead of the CDR3 end, with the missing end drawn from the germline J gene. The rearrangement joins TRBV7-9 to TRBJ2-3, with a weak D call TRBD1 (6 bases). This CDR3 has 12 residues. Germline loops: CDR1 SEHNR, CDR2 FQNEAQ (reference sequence). The part of the CDR3 DNA that was read is TGTGCCAGCAGCGCCCGACAGGATGCG. This translates into CASSARQDA. The CDR3 in full is CASSARQDAQYF.

As to this clone: The CDR3 end falls 3 residues outside the read, so it is completed with the germline J gene. The chain uses TRBV18 and TRBJ1-5, with 7 bases aligning to TRBD1. V dropped 4 bases and J dropped 1; count of bases not matched to a gene: 4. The CDR3 is 15 amino acids. Germline lookup yields CDR1 KGHSH and CDR2 LQKENI. CDR3 sequence: CASSQTGLSNQPQHF. CDR3 DNA (partial): TGTGCCAGCTCACAGACAGGGTTAAGCAATCAGCCC.

Turning to this clone: Sequencing ends 3 residues short of the CDR3 end; the germline J gene provides the rest. The rearrangement uses TRBV7-6 and TRBJ2-7, with 8 bases fitting TRBD2. The CDR3 extends over 16 amino acids. V was pared by 5 bases and J by 2 bases, with 11 bases of the junction left unmatched. The germline V gene encodes CDR1 SGHVS and CDR2 FNYEAQ. The CDR3 DNA, read in part, is TGTGCCAGCAGCCTAGATAGCGGGATGGCACCCTACGAG. Translating gives CASSLDSGMAPYE. From start to end, the CDR3 is CASSLDSGMAPYEQYF.

As concerns this clone: The read halts 3 residues ahead of the CDR3 end, with the missing end drawn from the germline J gene. The chain has TRBV20-1 and TRBJ2-5; maybe TRBD2 (7 bases). The CDR3 is 16 amino acids. With 3 bases removed from V and 4 bases from J, the gap between germline ends came to 21 bases. The germline V gene has CDR1 DFQATT and CDR2 SNEGSKA (reference sequence). The CDR3 sequence: CSASPPGGRGRETQYF. The sequenced CDR3 bases are TGCAGTGCTAGCCCGCCGGGGGGCAGGGGAAGAGAGACC.

CDR3 sequence: CASSLASGRANEQFF. The CDR3 bases that were read are TGTGCCAGCAGCTTAGCTAGCGGGAGGGCCAATGAG. This chain links TRBV11-3 with TRBJ2-1, with TRBD2 matching 12 bases. The read falls 3 residues short of the CDR3 end, and the missing part is taken from the germline J gene. With V trimmed by 1 base and J by 6 bases, 1 base remained unmatched. The CDR3 has 15 amino acids. Germline lookup yields CDR1 SGHNT and CDR2 YENEEA. The full variable domain, completed using reference TRBV11-3 and TRBJ2-1, is EAGVVQSPRYKIIEKKQPVAFWCNPISGHNTLYWYLQNLGQGPELLIRYENEEAVDDSQLPKDRFSAERLKGVDSTLKIQPAELGDSAVYLCASSLASGRANEQFFGPGTRLTVL.

Concerning this clone: The missing CDR3 end, 3 residues past where the read stops, is filled in from the germline J gene. The chain couples TRBV2 to TRBJ2-3; no clear D. The CDR3 totals 12 residues. Trimming removed 8 bases at V and 2 bases at J, with 8 bases between. The germline V gene has CDR1 SNHLY and CDR2 FYNNEI. CDR3 DNA (partial): TGTGCCAGCCACTTTTTCACAGATACG. Translation gives CASHFFTDT. The full CDR3 protein reads CASHFFTDTQYF. Together with reference TRBV2 and TRBJ2-3, the CDR3 gives the full variable domain: EPEVTQTPSHQVTQMGQEVILRCVPISNHLYFYWYRQILGQKVEFLVSFYNNEISEKSEIFDDQFSVERPDGSNFTLKIRSTKLEDSAMYFCASHFFTDTQYFGPGTRLTVL.

Notes on this clone: The CDR3 is cut off 3 residues early in the read; its end comes from the germline J gene. V and J are TRBV30 and TRBJ2-3, with 7 bases matching TRBD1. The CDR3 contains 12 residues. Germline trimming cut 4 bases from V and 8 bases from J; bases unmatched to any gene: 6. Germline values: CDR1 GTSNPN, CDR2 SVGIG (reference sequence). This CDR3 reads CAWTTGSGTQYF. The covered CDR3 bases are TGTGCCTGGACGACAGGGTCGGGTACG.

Points on this clone: The CDR3 end falls 3 residues outside the read, so it is completed with the germline J gene. The rearrangement links TRBV20-1 to TRBJ1-2; maybe TRBD1 (5 bases). Looked up from germline, CDR1 is DFQATT and CDR2 is SNEGSKA (reference sequence). V shed 1 base and J shed 1 base, with 10 bases lying between them. The CDR3 has 14 amino acids. The sequenced CDR3 bases are TGCAGTGCTAGAGTGGAGGGGATTAACTATGGC. This encodes CSARVEGINYG. The full CDR3 reads CSARVEGINYGYTF.

Notes on this clone: The observed sequence ends 3 residues before the CDR3 terminus, with the missing tail filled in from the germline J gene. The rearrangement joins TRBV6-2 or TRBV6-3 to TRBJ2-4; 7 nucleotides match TRBD1. Germline V gene sequence: CDR1 MNHEY, CDR2 SVGEGT. The CDR3 spans 14 residues. CDR3 sequence: CASSHDRAEVDQYF. The covered CDR3 bases are TGTGCCAGCAGTCATGACAGGGCTGAAGTTGAT.

For this clone: The sequence runs out 3 residues before the end of the CDR3; the remainder is reconstructed from the germline J gene. The genes are TRBV28 and TRBJ1-5; 9 nucleotides agree with TRBD1. This CDR3 has 16 amino acids. V trimming: 5 bases; J trimming: 2 bases; junction bases outside the gene matches: 7. The V gene's germline CDR1 is MDHEN and CDR2 SYDVKM. The CDR3 DNA, read in part, is TGTGCCAGCAGTCCCCCGGACAGGGGCCGCAATCAGCCC. Translation: CASSPPDRGRNQP. In full, the CDR3 is CASSPPDRGRNQPQHF.

Points on this clone: Sequencing ends 3 residues short of the CDR3 end; the germline J gene provides the rest. This chain connects TRBV2 to TRBJ2-3; maybe TRBD1 (6 bases). Per the germline V gene, CDR1 is SNHLY and CDR2 is FYNNEI. CDR3 length: 17 residues. The DNA read from the CDR3 is TGTGCCAGCAGTGATGGTCCAGGGGATTATAGCAATCAGCCG. As protein: CASSDGPGDYSNQP. The whole CDR3 region reads CASSDGPGDYSNQPQYF. Looking up the rest from reference TRBV2 and TRBJ2-3 gives the full variable domain: EPEVTQTPSHQVTQMGQEVILRCVPISNHLYFYWYRQILGQKVEFLVSFYNNEISEKSEIFDDQFSVERPDGSNFTLKIRSTKLEDSAMYFCASSDGPGDYSNQPQYFGPGTRLTVL.

Note on this clone: Read coverage stops 3 residues before the CDR3 terminus; the germline J gene supplies the remainder. Other DNA sequences within the sample encode an identical CDR3. The gene calls are TRBV7-2 and TRBJ1-3, with D possibly being TRBD1 (6 bases). Germline V gene sequence: CDR1 SGHTA, CDR2 FQGNSA. This CDR3 is built from 13 residues. Deletions cut 0 bases from V and 7 bases from J, with 7 bases between. Partial CDR3 DNA: TGTGCCAGCAGCTTAGCGCAGGGGAACACC. Translation: CASSLAQGNT. The complete CDR3 protein is CASSLAQGNTIYF. Drawing the rest from reference TRBV7-2 and TRBJ1-3, the complete variable domain is GAGVSQSPSNKVTEKGKDVELRCDPISGHTALYWYRQSLGQGLEFLIYFQGNSAPDKSGLPSDRFSAERTGGSVSTLTIQRTQQEDSAVYLCASSLAQGNTIYFGEGSWLTVV.

Notes on this clone: The read ends 3 residues before the CDR3 terminus; that terminus is restored from the germline J gene. The chain recombines TRBV7-2 with TRBJ2-3; possibly TRBD1 for D (5 bases). Trimming stripped 5 bases from V and 6 bases from J, with 12 bases between. The CDR3 is 13 residues long. Germline assignment: CDR1 SGHTA and CDR2 FQGNSA. The DNA read from the CDR3 is TGTGCCAGCAGCGACAGCCCCGGGGATACG. Translated: CASSDSPGDT. The CDR3, in full, reads CASSDSPGDTQYF.

With regard to this clone: The CDR3 goes on 3 residues after the read ends, and that part is filled in from the germline J gene. V usage is TRBV18 and J usage is TRBJ1-2, with 7 positions matching TRBD1. V gave up 1 base and J gave up 4 bases; unmatched junction bases: 6. The CDR3 spans 15 residues. The germline V gene has CDR1 KGHSH and CDR2 LQKENI. CDR3 DNA, as far as it was read: TGTGCCAGCTCACCACAAGGAGGGGACAGCTATGGC. Translating gives CASSPQGGDSYG. The whole CDR3 reads CASSPQGGDSYGYTF.

Partial CDR3 DNA: TGCAGCGTTGCAGCGGGTTATTACAATGAG. It encodes CSVAAGYYNE. The whole CDR3 is CSVAAGYYNEQFF. V usage is TRBV29-1 and J usage is TRBJ2-1, with D tentatively TRBD2 (6 bases). The CDR3 is cut off 3 residues early in the read; its end comes from the germline J gene. CDR1 SQVTM and CDR2 ANQGSEA come from the germline V gene. V was cut by 4 bases and J by 4 bases, with 11 bases left in between. The CDR3 is 13 amino acids.

Turning to this clone: The missing CDR3 end, 3 residues past where the read stops, is filled in from the germline J gene. Additional DNA sequences in this sample encode the identical CDR3. The chain uses TRBV7-2 and TRBJ1-2; D call uncertain. In germline, CDR1 is SGHTA, CDR2 FQGNSA. CDR3 size: 15 residues. The ends were cut back, 0 bases at V and 0 bases at J, with 8 bases in the middle. CDR3 DNA, as far as it was read: TGTGCCAGCAGCTTAGCCTTGGGCGCTAACTATGGC. Its translation: CASSLALGANYG. From start to end, the CDR3 is CASSLALGANYGYTF.